Sequencing of this T cell receptor beta chain was carried out in a study of T-cell memory formation after mild COVID-19. This clonotype came up a few times. Its specificity is not known. Study observations and caveats: Memory from before infection featured some responding clones, which suggests cross-reactive memory joined. Contracting clones from day 15 to 85 showed balanced CD4/CD8; later expanders favored CD4+. Still unconfirmed is whether the second-wave clones peaking on day 37 recognized SARS-CoV-2.

J was trimmed by 7 bases and V by 3 bases; bases with no gene match: 6. Germline CDR1 is MNHEY and CDR2 is SMNVEV (reference sequence). The CDR3 has 14 residues. TCRdb analysed the 5' RACE reads with MiXCR anew, one entry per CDR3 protein. The table lists about 560,000 distinct CDR3 sequences, about 20% of them singletons, with under 8.5% in the top ten. The material sequenced was PBMCs or a T cell subset sorted from them (not recorded which). The sequence came from an adult woman who had mild COVID-19 (a few samples of this study predate the infection). Cell type and time point are not known. The chain is built from TRBV27 and TRBJ2-4, with TRBD2 identical over 7 bases. CDR3 bases: TGTGCCAGCAGTTTGTTAGCGGGCAACAACATTCAGTACTTC. Protein sequence: CASSLLAGNNIQYF.